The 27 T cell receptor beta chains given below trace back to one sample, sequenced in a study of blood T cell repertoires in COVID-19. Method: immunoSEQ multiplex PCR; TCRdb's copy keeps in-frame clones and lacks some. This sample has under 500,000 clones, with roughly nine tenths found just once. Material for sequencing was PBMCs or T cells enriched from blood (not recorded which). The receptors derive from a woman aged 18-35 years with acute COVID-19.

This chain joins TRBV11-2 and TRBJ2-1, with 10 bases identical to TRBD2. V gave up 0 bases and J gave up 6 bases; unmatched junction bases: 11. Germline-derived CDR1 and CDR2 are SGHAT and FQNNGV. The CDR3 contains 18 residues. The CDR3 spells CASSLEGGRLAGANEQFF. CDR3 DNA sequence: TGTGCCAGCAGCTTAGAAGGGGGGAGGCTAGCGGGAGCCAATGAGCAGTTCTTC.

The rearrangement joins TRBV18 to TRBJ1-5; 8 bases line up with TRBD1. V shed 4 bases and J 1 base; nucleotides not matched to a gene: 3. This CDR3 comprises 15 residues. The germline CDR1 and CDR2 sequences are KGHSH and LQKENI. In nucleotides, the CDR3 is TGTGCCAGCTCACGAGGACAGGGAAGCAATCAGCCCCAGCATTTT. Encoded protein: CASSRGQGSNQPQHF.

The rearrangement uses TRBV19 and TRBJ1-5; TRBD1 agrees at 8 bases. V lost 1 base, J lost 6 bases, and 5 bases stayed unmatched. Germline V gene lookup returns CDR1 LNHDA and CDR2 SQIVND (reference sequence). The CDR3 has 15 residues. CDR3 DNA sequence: TGTGCCAGTAGTATAGCAGGGGGCGCGACTCAGCCCCAGCATTTT. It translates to CASSIAGGATQPQHF.

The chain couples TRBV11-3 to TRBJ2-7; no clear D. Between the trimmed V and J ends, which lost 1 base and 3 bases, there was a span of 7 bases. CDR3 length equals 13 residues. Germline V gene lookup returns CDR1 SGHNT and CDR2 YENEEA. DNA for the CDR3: TGTGCCAGCAGCTTAGGCGGCATCTACGAGCAGTACTTC. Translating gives CASSLGGIYEQYF.

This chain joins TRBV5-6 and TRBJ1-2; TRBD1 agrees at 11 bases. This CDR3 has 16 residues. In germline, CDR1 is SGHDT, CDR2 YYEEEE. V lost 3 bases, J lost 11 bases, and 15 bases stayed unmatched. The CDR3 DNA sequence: TGTGCCAGCAGCTCCCGCGGACAGGGGGCCATCTGGATTTACACCTTC. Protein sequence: CASSSRGQGAIWIYTF.

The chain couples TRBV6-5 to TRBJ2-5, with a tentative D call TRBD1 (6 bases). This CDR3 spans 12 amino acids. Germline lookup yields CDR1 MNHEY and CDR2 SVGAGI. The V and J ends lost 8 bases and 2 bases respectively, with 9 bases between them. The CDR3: CASGRGQETQYF. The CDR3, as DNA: TGTGCCAGCGGCAGGGGACAAGAGACCCAGTACTTC.

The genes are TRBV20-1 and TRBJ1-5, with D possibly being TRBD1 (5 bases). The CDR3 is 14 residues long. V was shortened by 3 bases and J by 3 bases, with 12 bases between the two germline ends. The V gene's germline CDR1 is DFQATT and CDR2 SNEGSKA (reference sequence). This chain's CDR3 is CSASLQGINQPQHF. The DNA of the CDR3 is TGCAGTGCTAGTCTCCAGGGAATCAATCAGCCCCAGCATTTT.

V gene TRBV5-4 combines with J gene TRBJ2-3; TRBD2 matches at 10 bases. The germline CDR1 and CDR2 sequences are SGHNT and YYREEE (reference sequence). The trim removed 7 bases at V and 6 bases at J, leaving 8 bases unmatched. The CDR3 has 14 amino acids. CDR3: CASQSGGADDTQYF. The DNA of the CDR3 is TGTGCCAGCCAGAGCGGGGGGGCGGATGATACGCAGTATTTT.

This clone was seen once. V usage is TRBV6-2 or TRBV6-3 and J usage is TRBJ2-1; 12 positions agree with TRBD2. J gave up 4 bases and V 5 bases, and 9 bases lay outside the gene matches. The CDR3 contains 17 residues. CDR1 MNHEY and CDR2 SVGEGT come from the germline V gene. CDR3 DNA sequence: TGTGCCAGCAGTCCCTATCCCCTAGCGGGGGGGTACAATGAGCAGTTCTTC. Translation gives CASSPYPLAGGYNEQFF.

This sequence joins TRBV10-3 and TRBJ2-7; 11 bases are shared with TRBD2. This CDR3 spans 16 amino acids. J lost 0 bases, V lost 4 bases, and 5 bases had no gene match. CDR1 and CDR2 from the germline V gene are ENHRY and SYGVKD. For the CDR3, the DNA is TGTGCCATCAGTGGGTCGGGGACTAGCGGCTCCTACGAGCAGTACTTC. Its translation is CAISGSGTSGSYEQYF.

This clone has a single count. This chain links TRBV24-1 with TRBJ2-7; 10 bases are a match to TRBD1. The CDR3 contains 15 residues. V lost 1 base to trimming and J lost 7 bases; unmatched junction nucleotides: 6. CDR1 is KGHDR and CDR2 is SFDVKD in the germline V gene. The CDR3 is CATSDFRQGAAEQYF. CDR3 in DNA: TGTGCCACCAGTGATTTTAGACAGGGGGCGGCTGAGCAGTACTTC.

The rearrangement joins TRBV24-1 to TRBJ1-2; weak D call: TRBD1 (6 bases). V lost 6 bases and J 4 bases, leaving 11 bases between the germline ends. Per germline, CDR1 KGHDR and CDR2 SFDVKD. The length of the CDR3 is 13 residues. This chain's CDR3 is CATSKTGSYGYTF. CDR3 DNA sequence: TGTGCCACCAGTAAAACAGGGAGCTATGGCTACACCTTC.

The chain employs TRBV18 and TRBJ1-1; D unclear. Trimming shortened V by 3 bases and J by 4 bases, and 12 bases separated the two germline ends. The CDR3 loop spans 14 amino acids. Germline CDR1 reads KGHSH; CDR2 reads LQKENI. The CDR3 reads CASSPDGGSTEAFF. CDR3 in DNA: TGTGCCAGCTCACCGGACGGTGGGAGCACTGAAGCTTTCTTT.

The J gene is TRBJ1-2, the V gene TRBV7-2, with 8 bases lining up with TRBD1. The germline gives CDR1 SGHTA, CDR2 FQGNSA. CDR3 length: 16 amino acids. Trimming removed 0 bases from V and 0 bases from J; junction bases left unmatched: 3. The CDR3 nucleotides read TGTGCCAGCAGCTTAGCCCGGGACAGGACTAACTATGGCTACACCTTC. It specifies CASSLARDRTNYGYTF.

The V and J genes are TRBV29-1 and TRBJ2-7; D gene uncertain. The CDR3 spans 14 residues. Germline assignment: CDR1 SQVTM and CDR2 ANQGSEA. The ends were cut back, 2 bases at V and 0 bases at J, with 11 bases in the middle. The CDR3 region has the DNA TGCAGCGTTGAAACGGAACAGTCCTCCTACGAGCAGTACTTC. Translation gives CSVETEQSSYEQYF.

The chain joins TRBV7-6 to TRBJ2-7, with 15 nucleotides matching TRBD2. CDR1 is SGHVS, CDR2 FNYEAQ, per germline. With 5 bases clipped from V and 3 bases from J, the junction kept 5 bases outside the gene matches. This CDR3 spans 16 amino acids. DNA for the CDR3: TGTGCCAGCAGCCCGGGACTAGCGGGAGGCAGCTACGAGCAGTACTTC. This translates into CASSPGLAGGSYEQYF.

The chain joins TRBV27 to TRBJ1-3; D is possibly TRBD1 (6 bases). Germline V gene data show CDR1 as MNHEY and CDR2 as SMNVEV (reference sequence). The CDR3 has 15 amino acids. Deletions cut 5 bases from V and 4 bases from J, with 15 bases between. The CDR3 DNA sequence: TGTGCCAGCAGTGACTCACAGGGTTTAGGAAACACCATATATTTT. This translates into CASSDSQGLGNTIYF.

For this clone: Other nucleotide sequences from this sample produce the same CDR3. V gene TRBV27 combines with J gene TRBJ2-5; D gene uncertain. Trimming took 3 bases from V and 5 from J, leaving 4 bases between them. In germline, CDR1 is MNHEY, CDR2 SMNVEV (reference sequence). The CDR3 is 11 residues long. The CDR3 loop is CASSFRETQYF. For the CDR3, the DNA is TGTGCCAGCAGTTTCCGGGAGACCCAGTACTTC.

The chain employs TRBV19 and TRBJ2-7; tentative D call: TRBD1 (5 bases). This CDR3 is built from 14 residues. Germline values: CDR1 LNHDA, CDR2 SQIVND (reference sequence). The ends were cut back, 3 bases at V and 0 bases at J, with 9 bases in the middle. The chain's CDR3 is CASSMTDSSYEQYF. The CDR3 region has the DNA TGTGCCAGTAGTATGACAGACAGCTCCTACGAGCAGTACTTC.

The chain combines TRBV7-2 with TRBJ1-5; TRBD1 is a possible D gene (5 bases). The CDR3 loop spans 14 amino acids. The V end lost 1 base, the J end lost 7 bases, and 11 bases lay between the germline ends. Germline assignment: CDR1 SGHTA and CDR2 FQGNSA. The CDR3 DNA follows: TGTGCCAGCAGCTTAGTGGGGGGTCGACAGCCCCAGCATTTT. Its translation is CASSLVGGRQPQHF.

CDR3 protein: CASSDRGTGLTGELFF. CDR3 DNA sequence: TGTGCCAGCAGTGATCGCGGGACAGGACTCACCGGGGAGCTGTTTTTT. The chain is built from TRBV2 and TRBJ2-2; 8 bases are shared with TRBD1. CDR1 is SNHLY, CDR2 FYNNEI, per germline. J was trimmed by 4 bases and V by 3 bases; bases with no gene match: 7. This CDR3 comprises 16 residues.

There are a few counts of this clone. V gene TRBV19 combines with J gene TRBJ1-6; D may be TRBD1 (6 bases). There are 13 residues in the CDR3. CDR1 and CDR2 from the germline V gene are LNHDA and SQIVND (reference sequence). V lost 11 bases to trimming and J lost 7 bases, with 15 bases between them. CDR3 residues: CASGQVINSPLHF. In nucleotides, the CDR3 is TGTGCCTCGGGACAAGTGATAAATTCACCCCTCCACTTT.

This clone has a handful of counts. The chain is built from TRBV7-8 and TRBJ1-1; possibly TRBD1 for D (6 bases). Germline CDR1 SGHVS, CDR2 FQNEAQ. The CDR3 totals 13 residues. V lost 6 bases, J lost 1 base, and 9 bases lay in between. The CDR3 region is CASRTRGNTEAFF. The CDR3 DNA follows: TGTGCCAGCAGGACCAGGGGGAACACTGAAGCTTTCTTT.

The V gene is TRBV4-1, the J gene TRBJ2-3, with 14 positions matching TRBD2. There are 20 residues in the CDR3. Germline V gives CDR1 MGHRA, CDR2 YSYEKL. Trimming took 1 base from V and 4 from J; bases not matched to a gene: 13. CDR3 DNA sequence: TGCGCCAGCAGCCAAGGGATTACCCGACTAGCGGGAGGGAGGGCAGATACGCAGTATTTT. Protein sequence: CASSQGITRLAGGRADTQYF.

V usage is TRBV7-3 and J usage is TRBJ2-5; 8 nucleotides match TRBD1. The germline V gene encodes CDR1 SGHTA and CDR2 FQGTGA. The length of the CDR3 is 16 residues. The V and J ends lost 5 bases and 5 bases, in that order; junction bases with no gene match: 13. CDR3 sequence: CASSPNSGTGGETQYF. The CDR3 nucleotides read TGTGCCAGCAGCCCGAACTCCGGGACAGGAGGGGAGACCCAGTACTTC.

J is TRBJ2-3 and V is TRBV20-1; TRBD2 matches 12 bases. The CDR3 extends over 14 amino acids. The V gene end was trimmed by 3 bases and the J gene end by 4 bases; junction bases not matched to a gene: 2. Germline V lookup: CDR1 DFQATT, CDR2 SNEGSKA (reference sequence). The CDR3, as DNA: TGCAGTGCTAGTACTAGCGGGAGGCCAGATACGCAGTATTTT. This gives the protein CSASTSGRPDTQYF.

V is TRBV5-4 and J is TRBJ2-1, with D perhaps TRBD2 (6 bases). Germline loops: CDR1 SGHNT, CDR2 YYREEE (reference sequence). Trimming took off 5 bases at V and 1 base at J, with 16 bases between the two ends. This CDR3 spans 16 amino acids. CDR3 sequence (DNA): TGTGCCAGCAGTTCGATCGTGGGGGGTTCCTACAATGAGCAGTTCTTC. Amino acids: CASSSIVGGSYNEQFF.